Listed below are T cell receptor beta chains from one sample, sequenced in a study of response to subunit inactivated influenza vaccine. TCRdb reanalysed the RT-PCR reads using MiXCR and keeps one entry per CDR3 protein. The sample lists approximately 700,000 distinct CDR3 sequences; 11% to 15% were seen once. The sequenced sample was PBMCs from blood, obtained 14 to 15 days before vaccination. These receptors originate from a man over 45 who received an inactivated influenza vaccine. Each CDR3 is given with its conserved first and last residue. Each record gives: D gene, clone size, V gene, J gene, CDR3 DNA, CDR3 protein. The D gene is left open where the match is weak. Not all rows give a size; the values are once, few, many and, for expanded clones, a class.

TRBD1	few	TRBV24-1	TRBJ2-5	TGTGCCACCAGTGATTTTACCCCCGAACGGGACAGGGGACAACAAGAGACCCAGTACTTC	CATSDFTPERDRGQQETQYF
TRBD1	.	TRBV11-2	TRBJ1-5	TGTGCCAGCAGCTGGGACAGGGGGCAGCCCCAGCATTTT	CASSWDRGQPQHF
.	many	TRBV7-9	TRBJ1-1	TGTGCCAGCACCCTCGGGGACCCGAACACTGAAGCTTTCTTT	CASTLGDPNTEAFF
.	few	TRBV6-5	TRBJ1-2	TGTGCCAGCAATTTTCGGGGGGAATCTAACTATGGCTACACCTTC	CASNFRGESNYGYTF
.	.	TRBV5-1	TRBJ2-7	TGCGCCAGCACACCAAGGGTCGGGAGTTACGAGCAGTACTTC	CASTPRVGSYEQYF
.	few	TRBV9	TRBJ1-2	TGTGCCAGCAGCCCCCGGGACAATTGGAGGTATGGCTACACCTTC	CASSPRDNWRYGYTF
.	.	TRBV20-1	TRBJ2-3	TGCAGTGGACGAAGGGGTTTAGACACAGATACGCAGTATTTT	CSGRRGLDTDTQYF
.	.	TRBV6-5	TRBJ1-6	TGTGCCAGCAGTTATAGGGATACGAATTCACCCCTCCACTTT	CASSYRDTNSPLHF
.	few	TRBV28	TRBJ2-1	TGTGCCAGCAGTCGAACGGAGGATTACAATGAGCAGTTCTTC	CASSRTEDYNEQFF
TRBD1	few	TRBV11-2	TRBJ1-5	TGTGCCAGCAGCGGGAGGTTCGGGACAGGTATTTCGCGTCAGCCCCAGCATTTT	CASSGRFGTGISRQPQHF
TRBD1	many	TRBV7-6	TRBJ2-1	TGTGCCAGCAGTCGGGAACAGGGGGCCGGATTCTACAATGAGCAGTTCTTC	CASSREQGAGFYNEQFF